A selection of T cell receptor beta chains follows, all from one sample in a study of cytomegalovirus exposure and HLA in healthy donors. Using immunoSEQ multiplex PCR, the repertoire was profiled, and TCRdb retains in-frame clones only, with some absent. The table records 150,000 to 200,000 clones, 85% of them present only once. Material for sequencing was PBMCs. The receptor source for this set is a young man in good health and CMV-seropositive. Both conserved end residues are trimmed from each CDR3.

v_gene: TRBV10-3; CDR3aa: AVHPAWQGNYGYT
v_gene: TRBV5-1; CDR3aa: ASSLFSGGTSSYEQY
v_gene: TRBV30; CDR3aa: AWSPRSYSGGPSTDTQY
v_gene: TRBV5-1; CDR3aa: ASSLVGQGANIQY
v_gene: TRBV30; CDR3aa: AWSVFSGPYNEQF
v_gene: TRBV2; CDR3aa: ASSVRREGPEAF
v_gene: TRBV27; CDR3aa: ASSAGQDNEQF
v_gene: TRBV2; CDR3aa: ASSAQQTLF
v_gene: TRBV19; CDR3aa: ASSRGATETQY
v_gene: TRBV11-3; CDR3aa: ASSPGRASNEQF
v_gene: TRBV2; CDR3aa: ASSAIHPNTEAF
v_gene: TRBV9; CDR3aa: ASSVGLHGTGDGYT
v_gene: TRBV6-4; CDR3aa: ASSERSYNEQF
v_gene: TRBV5-8; CDR3aa: ASSLAIFGLSDLNEKLF
v_gene: TRBV29-1; CDR3aa: SVEDRGYNEQF
v_gene: TRBV29-1; CDR3aa: SVEDNRETQY
v_gene: TRBV19; CDR3aa: ASSISINSPLH
v_gene: TRBV19; CDR3aa: ASSIGGESSYEQY
v_gene: TRBV30; CDR3aa: AWMGQGAQGYT
v_gene: TRBV2; CDR3aa: ASSRQGMDEKLF
v_gene: TRBV30; CDR3aa: AWSVVGTAWEPLH
v_gene: TRBV7-9; CDR3aa: ASSPPQSSTDTQY
v_gene: TRBV28; CDR3aa: ASTPGVNQPQH
v_gene: TRBV18; CDR3aa: ASSGGGQETQY
v_gene: TRBV9; CDR3aa: ASSPGQAPGEAF
v_gene: TRBV20-1; CDR3aa: SARRRWSYT
v_gene: TRBV11-2; CDR3aa: ASSLIAGGPLQETQY
v_gene: TRBV11-3; CDR3aa: ASSPYGGELF
v_gene: TRBV28; CDR3aa: ASTDSRDRGGYT
v_gene: TRBV9; CDR3aa: ASSVSRTKYKETQY
v_gene: TRBV19; CDR3aa: ASSPGQGGYEQY
v_gene: TRBV7-3; CDR3aa: ASSLSGGQNYEQY
v_gene: TRBV4-1; CDR3aa: ASSQVLDRVEKLF
v_gene: TRBV7-9; CDR3aa: ASSSLTGTGRGAF
v_gene: TRBV19; CDR3aa: ASGTSWRADTQY
v_gene: TRBV19; CDR3aa: ASRRQGGTEAF
v_gene: TRBV14; CDR3aa: ASSRGLGRTSTDTQY
v_gene: TRBV9; CDR3aa: ASSVVPEPGEQF
v_gene: TRBV7-9; CDR3aa: ASSLGAAGEKLF
v_gene: TRBV9; CDR3aa: ASSKPSGGRDNTEAF
v_gene: TRBV9; CDR3aa: ASSVAPKDNEQF
v_gene: TRBV28; CDR3aa: ASSSLGQGAGNTIY
v_gene: TRBV5-5; CDR3aa: ASSLEGANTEAF
v_gene: TRBV5-8; CDR3aa: ASSLAGRAAYGYT